This T cell receptor (beta chain) was obtained from a study of T cell responses to AZD1222 COVID-19 vaccine. Study results and caveats: Clonal diversity was possibly underestimated; the donors were predominantly white British and more often female. Only after the peak T cell response were repertoires sampled.

Libraries were prepared by immunoSEQ multiplex PCR; TCRdb keeps only in-frame clonotypes and omits some of them. The table has about 140,000 clones, 70% to 90% seen once. Points on this clone: The antigen remains unidentified.

From germline, CDR1 is SEHNR and CDR2 FQNEAQ (reference sequence). The V end was cut by 8 bases, the J end by 6 bases, with 22 bases between. This CDR3 is built from 15 residues. This rearrangement joins TRBV7-9 to TRBJ1-1; maybe TRBD1 (5 bases). Sequenced material: peripheral blood, taken on day 0 of AZD1222 vaccination. This TCR came from an adult in good health. As DNA, the CDR3 is TGTGCCAGCCCCCCTGGGACGCGGCTGGGCGCTGAAGCTTTCTTT. Amino acid sequence: CASPPGTRLGAEAFF. The whole variable domain, filled in from reference TRBV7-9 and TRBJ1-1, reads DTGVSQNPRHKITKRGQNVTFRCDPISEHNRLYWYRQTLGQGPEFLTYFQNEAQLEKSRLLSDRFSAERPKGSFSTLEIQRTEQGDSAMYLCASPPGTRLGAEAFFGQGTRLTVV.